This T cell receptor (beta chain) came from a study of T cells in Graves' hyperthyroidism and ophthalmopathy. About the study: Peripheral blood sampling occurred at initial diagnosis, before any treatment.

The germline V gene has CDR1 SEHNR and CDR2 FQNEAQ (reference sequence). This CDR3 has 15 amino acids. V was shortened by 10 bases and J by 0 bases, with 15 bases between the two germline ends. Amplification yielded TCR beta CDR3 regions, with RNA transcripts as the source. TCR CDR3 underwent first-round RT-PCR with the HTBI primer set. TCRdb re-called the multiplex PCR reads through MiXCR, storing one row per CDR3 protein. The table lists roughly 400,000 distinct CDR3 sequences, 11% to 15% of them singletons, with around 27% in the top ten. Uncontrolled infection, other autoimmune disease, pregnancy and lactation each barred patients from inclusion.

The sample comprised blood. The rearrangement uses TRBV7-9 and TRBJ2-2, with unresolved D. The receptor comes from a man aged 50-59 years with Graves' ophthalmopathy. The CDR3 coding sequence is TGTGCCAATGGACGGGTTGAGGCGAACACCGGGGAGCTGTTTTTT. Translated: CANGRVEANTGELFF.